These 32 T cell receptor beta chains came from one sample sequenced in a study of T cells expressing NK-cell markers. TCRdb re-called the 5' RACE reads; one entry per CDR3 protein, DNA not given. The table for this sample gives 350,000 to 500,000 distinct CDR3 sequences. The sequenced sample was blood T cells: a sorted CD56 or NKG2C T cell subset, CD4+ or CD8+ T cells, or bulk PBMC T cells (not recorded which). The receptors shown here come from a woman between 18 and 69 years old in good health.

The chain employs TRBV28 and TRBJ2-1. The germline gives CDR1 MDHEN, CDR2 SYDVKM. This CDR3 comprises 12 residues. The CDR3 protein is CASSSRYNEQFF.

This chain connects TRBV7-3 to TRBJ1-1; TCRdb's D call, TRBD1, is unchecked because there is no DNA. Germline CDR1 SGHTA, CDR2 FQGTGA. The CDR3 runs to 19 residues. CDR3 protein: CASSLTAGTGGGMNTEAFF. Supplemented by reference TRBV7-3 and TRBJ1-1, the full variable domain reads GAGVSQTPSNKVTEKGKYVELRCDPISGHTALYWYRQSLGQGPEFLIYFQGTGAADDSGLPNDRFFAVRPEGSVSTLKIQRTERGDSAVYLCASSLTAGTGGGMNTEAFFGQGTRLTVV.

This chain uses TRBV20-1 with TRBJ1-1; TCRdb reports TRBD1, a call that lacks DNA to check it against. The CDR3 length is 15 residues. Germline V gene data show CDR1 as DFQATT and CDR2 as SNEGSKA (reference sequence). The CDR3 protein is CSAGTGRAMNTEAFF.

The chain employs TRBV4-2 and TRBJ2-1. Germline lookup yields CDR1 LGHNA and CDR2 YNFKEQ. The CDR3 extends over 15 amino acids. CDR3 region: CASSQDVSVLGEQFF.

This chain connects TRBV7-9 to TRBJ2-1; TCRdb indicates TRBD2, and absent DNA this call remains unverified. Looked up from germline, CDR1 is SEHNR and CDR2 is FQNEAQ (reference sequence). This CDR3 has 14 residues. The CDR3 reads CASSLLGGVDEQFF.

The V and J genes are TRBV5-1 and TRBJ2-5; the D call of TRBD1 rests on TCRdb alone, since no DNA is present to check it. Per the germline V gene, CDR1 is SGHRS and CDR2 is YFSETQ. There are 13 residues in the CDR3. This CDR3 is CASSLAGDETQYF.

The chain couples TRBV20-1 to TRBJ2-7; there is no DNA to check the TCRdb D call of TRBD1. This CDR3 spans 14 amino acids. Germline CDR1 DFQATT, CDR2 SNEGSKA (reference sequence). CDR3 protein: CSAISGTGSYEQYF.

The chain joins TRBV7-2 to TRBJ1-1. In germline, CDR1 is SGHTA, CDR2 FQGNSA. The CDR3 is made up of 14 amino acids. The chain's CDR3 is CASSQIWADTEAFF.

The chain is built from TRBV9 and TRBJ2-1; lacking DNA, the TRBD1 call made by TCRdb goes unchecked. CDR1 and CDR2 (germline): SGDLS, YYNGEE. The CDR3 loop spans 16 amino acids. The CDR3 sequence: CASSVEGAGRYNEQFF.

This chain links TRBV20-1 with TRBJ2-7; the TRBD1 assignment by TCRdb is unverifiable without DNA. There are 16 residues in the CDR3. Per germline, CDR1 DFQATT and CDR2 SNEGSKA (reference sequence). Here the CDR3 reads CSAPSPLRGLGYEQYF.

The CDR3: CASSPPRGMNTEAFF. V is TRBV12-3 or TRBV12-4 and J is TRBJ1-1; TCRdb calls TRBD1, which cannot be checked without DNA. The CDR3 is made up of 15 amino acids.

The chain uses TRBV10-3 and TRBJ2-1; the TCRdb call, TRBD1, lacks DNA for checking. The CDR3 runs 13 residues. Germline CDR1 is ENHRY and CDR2 is SYGVKD. CDR3 loop: CAIRAGALNEQFF.

J is TRBJ1-1 and V is TRBV7-2. This CDR3 comprises 14 residues. Germline lookup yields CDR1 SGHTA and CDR2 FQGNSA. CDR3 in amino acids: CASSRPGEYTEAFF.

The rearrangement joins TRBV20-1 to TRBJ2-4; with no DNA, the TCRdb D assignment of TRBD1 cannot be verified. CDR3 length: 16 residues. Germline V CDR1 and CDR2: DFQATT, SNEGSKA (reference sequence). The CDR3: CSASADRGLTKNIQYF.

The chain uses TRBV5-1 and TRBJ2-5. The CDR3 runs to 16 residues. Per the germline V gene, CDR1 is SGHRS and CDR2 is YFSETQ. CDR3 sequence reads: CASSLDGSPKRETQYF.

The rearrangement links TRBV7-2 to TRBJ2-7; TCRdb returns TRBD2, unconfirmable since there is no DNA. This CDR3 comprises 13 residues. Germline V CDR1 and CDR2: SGHTA, FQGNSA. The CDR3 loop reads CASSTATSYEQYF.

The chain combines TRBV6-1 with TRBJ1-4; TCRdb's D gene call, TRBD1, goes unchecked for lack of DNA. The CDR3 has 11 residues. Germline V gene lookup returns CDR1 MNHNS and CDR2 SASEGT. The CDR3: CASSVGGGLFF.

The chain combines TRBV3-1 with TRBJ2-1; with no DNA, the TCRdb D assignment of TRBD2 cannot be verified. The CDR3 runs 21 residues. Germline assignment: CDR1 LGHDT and CDR2 YNNKEL (reference sequence). The CDR3 sequence: CAGSPSFGIPLAGLHTGEQFF.

The chain links TRBV6-2 or TRBV6-3 to TRBJ2-3; TCRdb indicates TRBD2, and absent DNA this call remains unverified. This CDR3 has 14 residues. Germline V gene data show CDR1 as MNHEY and CDR2 as SVGEGT. This chain's CDR3 is CATLRTSGADTQYF.

The J gene is TRBJ2-1, the V gene TRBV29-1; TCRdb calls TRBD2, which cannot be checked without DNA. The CDR3 covers 17 residues. Germline values: CDR1 SQVTM, CDR2 ANQGSEA. CDR3 amino acids: CSVEERSGRISYNEQFF.

V usage is TRBV5-6 and J usage is TRBJ2-1. In germline, CDR1 is SGHDT, CDR2 YYEEEE. The CDR3 is 13 residues long. CDR3 protein: CASSLDHPNEQFF.

The V and J genes are TRBV19 and TRBJ2-1. The CDR3 is 12 residues long. Germline values: CDR1 LNHDA, CDR2 SQIVND (reference sequence). CDR3 region: CASSLGANEQFF. Based on the CDR3 plus reference TRBV19 and TRBJ2-1, the full variable domain is DGGITQSPKYLFRKEGQNVTLSCEQNLNHDAMYWYRQDPGQGLRLIYYSQIVNDFQKGDIAEGYSVSREKKESFPLTVTSAQKNPTAFYLCASSLGANEQFFGPGTRLTVL.

The gene calls are TRBV27 and TRBJ2-5. This CDR3 has 12 residues. Germline loops: CDR1 MNHEY, CDR2 SMNVEV (reference sequence). This CDR3 reads CASSTAWGTQYF.

CDR3 loop: CASSRGQGNTDTQYF. This chain links TRBV5-1 with TRBJ2-3; TCRdb picks TRBD1, but there is no DNA to check that call. There are 15 residues in the CDR3. The germline V gene has CDR1 SGHRS and CDR2 YFSETQ.

V usage is TRBV5-1 and J usage is TRBJ2-2; TCRdb calls TRBD1, which cannot be checked without DNA. The germline V gene has CDR1 SGHRS and CDR2 YFSETQ. This CDR3 comprises 16 residues. This chain's CDR3 is CASSLVSDRATGELFF.

CDR3 region: CASSQASGSERETQYF. This chain links TRBV4-1 with TRBJ2-5; the D call of TRBD2 rests on TCRdb alone, since no DNA is present to check it. Looked up from germline, CDR1 is MGHRA and CDR2 is YSYEKL. CDR3 length: 16 residues.

The J gene is TRBJ2-1, the V gene TRBV7-2; the D call of TRBD2 rests on TCRdb alone, since no DNA is present to check it. This CDR3 is built from 14 residues. CDR1 SGHTA and CDR2 FQGNSA come from the germline V gene. This chain's CDR3 is CASSLDGGSNEQFF.

The chain combines TRBV20-1 with TRBJ2-3; TCRdb's D call of TRBD2 is untestable without DNA. The germline V gene encodes CDR1 DFQATT and CDR2 SNEGSKA (reference sequence). This CDR3 has 14 amino acids. The CDR3 protein is CSALSGSSTDTQYF.

The rearrangement links TRBV7-8 to TRBJ2-7; TCRdb gives TRBD1 as the D gene, but with no DNA this cannot be confirmed. CDR3 size: 18 residues. Germline V gene sequence: CDR1 SGHVS, CDR2 FQNEAQ. CDR3 protein: CASSLVFREGGVINEQYF.

The gene calls are TRBV25-1 and TRBJ1-2; without DNA, the TCRdb call of TRBD1 cannot be checked. Germline lookup yields CDR1 MGHDK and CDR2 SYGVNS. The CDR3 totals 12 residues. The CDR3 sequence is CASSEQGYGYTF.

The chain uses TRBV29-1 and TRBJ2-7; the TCRdb D gene call, TRBD1, has no DNA to confirm it. The CDR3 contains 12 residues. The germline V gene encodes CDR1 SQVTM and CDR2 ANQGSEA. CDR3 sequence reads: CSALGQGGEQYF.

The V call is TRBV18, the J call TRBJ2-2; the D call from TCRdb, TRBD2, cannot be confirmed without DNA. The CDR3 contains 14 residues. CDR1 KGHSH and CDR2 LQKENI come from the germline V gene. The CDR3 reads CASSREGKAGELFF.